The sequence of this TCR beta chain was determined in a study of blood T cells in healthy people across ages (dated by TCRdb to 2014 to 2015). Notes on the research overall: In model experiments, template switching captured roughly one uniquely barcoded TCR beta cDNA molecule for every two T cells. The study measured age-related changes in TCR beta repertoire diversity using deep sequencing normalized with unique cDNA molecular identifiers. The donors were split into four age groups: young (average 16 years), middle-aged (about 40), aged (more than 60) and long-lived (over 75). Donors of different ages were randomly distributed across sequencing lanes to avoid experimental bias. Two additional independent replicas of 1 million unique cDNA reads from the same blood draw were analyzed for two donors (one aged 18 to 29 and one aged 80 or older). What the study reported, not specific to this receptor: Compared with the aged group, the long-lived group had more naive CD4+ T cells, fewer expanded clones and increased TCR diversity, a pattern suggesting age selection. Estimates of total diversity from one million sequenced T cells were regarded as lower bounds and underestimates. As age increased, observed TCR beta diversity per million T cells dropped in a roughly linear way, and a significant reduction was already evident by age roughly 40. A strong correlation was found between observed TCR beta diversity and the percentage of naive T cells measured by flow cytometry. The CMV infection status of donors was not known, potentially confounding age-related changes in expanded clonotypes. Since profiling was done on bulk unsorted PBMCs, naive and antigen-experienced compartments could not be conclusively compared.

The library was produced with 5' RACE. TCRdb shows the sequencer as Illumina HiSeq 2500. A second roughly 6 to 11 cycle PCR used a sample-barcoded 5' primer and a J-beta primer mix. A template-switch 5' adaptor carrying 12 random nucleotides introduced a unique molecular identifier onto each TCR beta cDNA molecule. Each sample yielded at least 2.5 million CDR3-containing paired-end reads. First-strand cDNA was synthesized from all RNA with the Mint cDNA synthesis kit, primed by a TRBC-specific oligonucleotide. After uracil-DNA glycosylase treatment, a first 18-cycle PCR used universal primers M1SS and BC2_uni_R on all cDNA. The authors' pipeline ran thus. For normalization, 1 million high-quality reads, each with a distinct molecular identifier, were randomly selected from each sample. Instead of being binned into consensus sequences, reads that shared molecular identifiers were thrown out. MiTCR, run with a Q25 quality threshold and the strictest error-elimination algorithm, handled CDR3 identification, clonotype clustering and error correction. Lower-bound total TCR beta diversity was estimated with a nonparametric unseen species model using Euler transformation. TCRdb passed the public sequencing reads through fastp at Q25 and MiXCR, retaining productive beta sequences. Duplicate CDR3 protein sequences are folded into a single record with the most common DNA and genes. These V and J calls derive from TCRdb rather than the authors' analysis. Within this sample are 1.5 million to 2 million distinct CDR3 sequences, with 34% of them counted one time only. The top ten hold about 11% of the sample.

Details on this clonotype: Its specific antigen is unknown. Base qualities are not at hand, and no much larger clone is one base apart.

Systemically healthy Caucasian individuals from Russia, over 30 in total and aged about 6 to 95 years, were included as donors. Each donor gave 9.5 to 10 milliliters of peripheral blood, drawn into EDTA-treated Vacutainer tubes. PBMCs were isolated by Ficoll-Paque density-gradient centrifugation, with at least 6.5 million obtained per sample. Trizol reagent was used to extract total RNA from the PBMCs, yielding at least 5 micrograms per sample. For every donor, an aliquot of PBMCs went through flow cytometry to measure the percentages of naive CD45RAhigh/CD27high T cells. Taken from cysteine to phenylalanine, the CDR3 has 13 residues. Only the CDR3 region is kept as DNA, spanning 39 bases read in frame from base 1. V sheds 7 bases and J sheds 5 bases, leaving 16 bases between their ends. CDR1 and CDR2 (SGHRS, YFSETQ) derive from the germline V gene.

Sequencing input: blood. The sequence derives from a woman aged 25 to 39 in good health. The rearranged chain carries TRBV5-1 and TRBJ2-7, and the D gene may be TRBD1, 6 bases matching. Here the CDR3 is given as CASRAGARDEQYF. The DNA sequence is as follows: TGCGCCAGCCGGGCAGGGGCGCGCGACGAGCAGTACTTC.